This T cell receptor (beta chain) came from a study of vaccination effects on CD4 cells after COVID-19 (dated by TCRdb to the early 2020s). Background on the whole study: In the ViraFEST assay, PBMC were stimulated with viral peptide pools, and TCR sequencing was then used to find antigen-specific CD4+ T cell clonotypes based on their expansion. Each participant received two doses of an mRNA SARS-CoV-2 vaccine, either BNT162b2 or mRNA-1273. A few million PBMC per well were cultured with 9 to 10 ug/ml peptides in IMDM containing approximately 4.7% human AB serum, roughly 10 IU/ml IL-2 and gentamicin. SARS-CoV-2 spike-specific CD4+ TCR repertoires were compared before and after mRNA vaccination in COVID-19 convalescent patients and in infection-naive vaccine recipients. The full study included approximately nine COVID-19 convalescent patients and several SARS-CoV-2-naive healthy vaccine recipients. In the study, cultures from other donors were sequenced using the Oncomine TCR Beta short-read assay on an Illumina iSeq 100.

Including the terminal cysteine and phenylalanine, the CDR3 comprises 15 residues. The CDR3 DNA has 45 bases and is translated from base 1. After removal of 2 bases from V and 3 bases from J, the junction retains 8 bases not matched to a gene. The germline V gene specifies SGHDT as CDR1 and YYEEEE as CDR2. In regard to this clone: It has no known antigen specificity. No clone much larger than this one lies a single base away; base qualities are absent.

After around 11 days of culture, CD4+ T cells were isolated with the EasySep CD4+ T cell isolation kit. Healthy vaccine recipients had no prior SARS-CoV-2 infection, confirmed by negative nucleocapsid antibodies before and after vaccination. On days 3 and 7, half of the culture medium was replaced with fresh IL-2-containing medium. Unless noted otherwise, every peptide stimulation condition was cultured in triplicate wells. PBMC were separated from whole blood using Ficoll-Paque Plus gradient centrifugation and were then either cryopreserved at -140C or used fresh. The QIAamp micro DNA kit was used to extract genomic DNA from the cultured CD4+ T cells. What the work shows at the level of the full study, not this receptor alone: Limitations of the study were the small number of convalescent patients and the absence of early post-infection timepoints. Among healthy vaccine recipients, nearly all vaccine-induced clones were SARS-CoV-2 mono-reactive, and only 1 of 255 was cross-reactive with common cold coronaviruses. Marked clonal contraction was observed in both infection-induced and vaccine-induced clones at late post-vaccination timepoints, consistent with waning T cell responses.

The method was the immunoSEQ multiplex PCR assay. DNA from the CD4+ T cells that had been cultured and isolated underwent TCR beta CDR3 sequencing. The paper's processing steps were these. Non-productive TCR sequences were removed and reads were trimmed to the CDR3 region, keeping CDR3s of at least 7 amino acids. The MANAFEST web app was used to identify antigen-specific clonotypes by comparing expansion in peptide wells with expansion in reference cultures. To count as positive, a clone had to show expansion at FDR<0.05 compared with the reference and with all other wells, an odds ratio above 5, and a frequency above 0.1% in two replicate wells. Cross-reactive clonotypes were defined as significantly expanded in SARS-CoV-2 spike wells and in at least one common cold coronavirus spike condition. Levenshtein distance calculated with the stringdist R package was used to assess CDR3 similarity, and unrooted trees were constructed with ape in R 3.6.1. Here the immuneACCESS table is served through TCRdb, limited to in-frame sequences with V and J called. Missing clones are a known gap in these copies; in checked studies unresolved V genes cover under half, and the rest lacks a known reason. V and J calls and clone size are given by that table; D and trimming were obtained from the DNA. The sample records about 25,000 clones, nearly 75% of which are singletons. Of the sample, 9.5% to 12% falls within the top ten clones.

The chain joins TRBV5-6 to TRBJ2-7; the junction holds 7 bases that match TRBD1. The starting material was CD4+ T cells from PBMCs cultured without peptide, obtained before COVID-19 vaccination. This sequence originates from a human donor who received a COVID-19 vaccine. The CDR3 protein: CASSFSPGQYYEQYF. The nucleotides are TGTGCCAGCAGCTTTTCCCCGGGACAGTACTACGAGCAGTACTTC.